Listed here are 9 T cell receptor beta chains from one sample, sequenced in a study of OX40 agonist ivuxolimab in advanced cancers. The table came from immunoSEQ multiplex PCR; TCRdb's copy has only in-frame clones and leaves some out. The table shows approximately 69,000 clones, with roughly nine tenths occurring only once. This specimen was CD4+ or CD8+ T cells sorted from blood, taken in a trial of the OX40 agonist ivuxolimab. These receptors were taken from an adult with an advanced solid tumor such as melanoma, head and neck, liver or kidney cancer.

V and J are TRBV7-3 and TRBJ1-2; tentative D call: TRBD1 (5 bases). Germline V gene sequence: CDR1 SGHTA, CDR2 FQGTGA. Trimming removed 5 bases at V and 7 bases at J, with 20 bases between. The CDR3 has 15 residues. Here the CDR3 reads CASSVGGGSMLGYTF. Here the CDR3 DNA reads TGTGCCAGCAGCGTGGGCGGGGGATCTATGCTTGGCTACACCTTC.

The chain has TRBV2 and TRBJ1-2; 10 nucleotides line up with TRBD1. V lost 3 bases, J lost 7 bases, and 8 bases stayed unmatched. Germline V gene lookup returns CDR1 SNHLY and CDR2 FYNNEI. CDR3 size: 15 residues. CDR3 sequence (DNA): TGTGCCAGCAGTGAGCGACAGGGGGCTTTTCCTGGCTACACCTTC. Amino acids: CASSERQGAFPGYTF. The entire variable domain, with the rest obtained from reference TRBV2 and TRBJ1-2, is as follows: EPEVTQTPSHQVTQMGQEVILRCVPISNHLYFYWYRQILGQKVEFLVSFYNNEISEKSEIFDDQFSVERPDGSNFTLKIRSTKLEDSAMYFCASSERQGAFPGYTFGSGTRLTVV.

The rearrangement joins TRBV19 to TRBJ2-4; 8 nucleotides line up with TRBD1. Trimming cost V 6 bases and J 5 bases; bases outside gene matches: 3. Germline V gives CDR1 LNHDA, CDR2 SQIVND (reference sequence). The CDR3 has 13 amino acids. The CDR3 region is CASSDRGQNIQYF. DNA of the CDR3: TGTGCCAGTAGCGACAGGGGTCAAAACATTCAGTACTTC.

CDR3 amino acids: CASQRGGAYEKLFF. For the CDR3, the DNA is TGTGCCAGTCAGAGGGGGGGCGCCTATGAAAAACTGTTTTTT. J is TRBJ1-4 and V is TRBV6-5, with D possibly being TRBD1 (6 bases). Germline V gene sequence: CDR1 MNHEY, CDR2 SVGAGI. The CDR3 is made up of 14 amino acids. Trimming shortened V by 9 bases and J by 6 bases, and 17 bases separated the two germline ends.

The CDR3 sequence: CASSGGRTGRGSGEQYF. Here the CDR3 DNA reads TGTGCCAGCAGTGGGGGACGTACGGGCAGGGGGTCGGGCGAGCAGTACTTC. This rearrangement joins TRBV6-1 to TRBJ2-7, with 7 bases lining up with TRBD1. The CDR3 has 17 amino acids. V was clipped by 4 bases and J by 6 bases; unmatched bases: 18. CDR1 is MNHNS and CDR2 is SASEGT in the germline V gene.

This clone was observed once. This rearrangement joins TRBV18 to TRBJ1-5; D gene unclear. Germline V gene lookup returns CDR1 KGHSH and CDR2 LQKENI. This CDR3 has 13 residues. V was trimmed by 2 bases and J by 4 bases, leaving 6 bases between them. The CDR3 sequence is CASSPEMNQPQHF. The CDR3 coding sequence is TGTGCCAGCTCACCAGAAATGAATCAGCCCCAGCATTTT.

The V gene is TRBV5-4, the J gene TRBJ2-1; tentative D call: TRBD1 (5 bases). Trimming pared 0 bases from V and 10 bases from J, leaving 17 bases between. Germline CDR1 reads SGHNT; CDR2 reads YYREEE (reference sequence). The CDR3 is 15 amino acids. The CDR3 coding sequence is TGTGCCAGCAGCTTGGGGTGGGGCGGCCAACGCGAGCAGTTCTTC. Translating it yields CASSLGWGGQREQFF. The entire variable domain, with the rest obtained from reference TRBV5-4 and TRBJ2-1, is as follows: ETGVTQSPTHLIKTRGQQVTLRCSSQSGHNTVSWYQQALGQGPQFIFQYYREEENGRGNFPPRFSGLQFPNYSSELNVNALELDDSALYLCASSLGWGGQREQFFGPGTRLTVL.

V and J are TRBV19 and TRBJ1-1, with D hard to call. Germline CDR1 is LNHDA and CDR2 is SQIVND (reference sequence). The CDR3 totals 13 residues. Trimming removed 0 bases from V and 2 bases from J, with 4 bases in between. This CDR3 reads CASSIDFNTEAFF. The DNA for the CDR3 is TGTGCCAGTAGTATAGATTTTAACACTGAAGCTTTCTTT.

The chain carries TRBV6-1 and TRBJ1-2; D perhaps matches TRBD1 (5 bases). Trimming pared 1 base from V and 4 bases from J, leaving 13 bases between. Germline-derived CDR1 and CDR2 are MNHNS and SASEGT. The CDR3 runs 15 residues. For the CDR3, the DNA is TGTGCCAGCAGTGAAGGGGGAACAGGAATCTATGGCTACACCTTC. Translation: CASSEGGTGIYGYTF.